These 17 T cell receptor beta chains were all obtained from the same sample, sequenced in a study of OX40 agonist ivuxolimab in advanced cancers. The table came from immunoSEQ multiplex PCR; TCRdb's copy has only in-frame clones and leaves some out. The data hold 41,000 or so clones, with about 89% observed a single time. Here the sequenced sample was CD4+ or CD8+ T cells sorted from blood, taken in a trial of the OX40 agonist ivuxolimab. All receptors derive from an adult with an advanced solid tumor such as melanoma, head and neck, liver or kidney cancer.

A single count supports this clone. The genes are TRBV6-1 and TRBJ1-5; 9 nucleotides agree with TRBD1. CDR3 size: 14 residues. The trim removed 9 bases at V and 7 bases at J, leaving 10 bases unmatched. Germline-derived CDR1 and CDR2 are MNHNS and SASEGT. The CDR3 DNA follows: TGTGCCAGTTCCGGGACAGGGATGAGGCAGCCCCAGCATTTT. Translating it yields CASSGTGMRQPQHF.

This chain uses TRBV28 with TRBJ1-1; weak D call: TRBD1 (5 bases). The CDR3 is made up of 14 amino acids. Germline lookup yields CDR1 MDHEN and CDR2 SYDVKM. V gave up 4 bases and J gave up 8 bases, with 17 bases separating them. Written as DNA, the CDR3 is TGTGCCAGCAGTTCGCCTCCCCCCGGGACCGAAGCTTTCTTT. Translation gives CASSSPPPGTEAFF.

The gene calls are TRBV5-6 and TRBJ1-1; D not resolved. Germline lookup yields CDR1 SGHDT and CDR2 YYEEEE. V shed 4 bases and J shed 1 base, with 8 bases lying between them. The CDR3 has 13 amino acids. The CDR3 DNA sequence: TGTGCCAGCAGCCCTACAAGGAACACTGAAGCTTTCTTT. As protein: CASSPTRNTEAFF.

In its sample, this clone was seen once. This sequence joins TRBV2 and TRBJ2-5; the D call may be TRBD1 or TRBD2 (6 bases each). The V and J ends lost 7 bases and 5 bases respectively, with 17 bases between them. Per germline, CDR1 SNHLY and CDR2 FYNNEI. This CDR3 region has 14 residues. CDR3 DNA: TGTGCCAGCACGCCTTTGGGGGGCGGGGAGACCCAGTACTTC. It codes for CASTPLGGGETQYF.

Comment on this clone: At one end, the junction sequence differs from germline, possibly due to a read error. J is TRBJ2-7 and V is TRBV10-3; 8 positions agree with TRBD2. Germline CDR1 is ENHRY and CDR2 is SYGVKD. CDR3 size: 15 residues. In nucleotides, the CDR3 is TGTGCCAGCAGTTACCCCGGGGGGGTCTCCTACGAGCAGTACTTC. Its protein product is CASSYPGGVSYEQYF.

The chain is built from TRBV4-1 and TRBJ2-1, with D possibly being TRBD2 (7 bases). V shed 6 bases and J shed 2 bases, with 17 bases lying between them. The CDR3 extends over 16 amino acids. Germline assignment: CDR1 MGHRA and CDR2 YSYEKL. CDR3 bases: TGCGCCAGCAGTCCTGGGGGGCGGGGGCCCTACAATGAGCAGTTCTTC. This encodes CASSPGGRGPYNEQFF.

The chain has TRBV29-1 and TRBJ1-4; 7 bases are shared with TRBD1. The V gene's germline CDR1 is SQVTM and CDR2 ANQGSEA. This CDR3 spans 13 amino acids. Losses at the gene ends were 7 bases for V and 0 bases for J; bases not matched to a gene: 2. CDR3 region: CSGTGATNEKLFF. CDR3 nucleotide sequence: TGCAGCGGGACAGGCGCAACTAATGAAAAACTGTTTTTT.

The V and J genes are TRBV30 and TRBJ1-1; 7 positions agree with TRBD1. Trimming removed 4 bases from V and 5 bases from J; junction bases left unmatched: 7. Germline assignment: CDR1 GTSNPN and CDR2 SVGIG (reference sequence). The CDR3 has 13 residues. CDR3: CAWNRQGKTEAFF. The CDR3 bases are TGTGCCTGGAACAGACAGGGTAAAACTGAAGCTTTCTTT.

V is TRBV5-1 and J is TRBJ1-5, with no clear D. Germline loops: CDR1 SGHRS, CDR2 YFSETQ. V shed 0 bases and J shed 0 bases, with 7 bases lying between them. This CDR3 is built from 15 residues. Written as DNA, the CDR3 is TGCGCCAGCAGCTTGGACGGGAGTAGCAATCAGCCCCAGCATTTT. Protein sequence: CASSLDGSSNQPQHF.

This clone was seen more than once but under ten times. V is TRBV7-2 and J is TRBJ1-5; D remains ambiguous. Trimming removed 4 bases at V and 4 bases at J, with 11 bases between. The germline V gene encodes CDR1 SGHTA and CDR2 FQGNSA. The length of the CDR3 is 14 residues. The CDR3 spells CASSSGSLNQPQHF. The CDR3 DNA follows: TGTGCCAGCAGCTCAGGATCACTTAATCAGCCCCAGCATTTT.

This sequence joins TRBV6-4 and TRBJ2-2; unclear D gene. Trimming took 4 bases from V and 2 from J, leaving 8 bases between them. Germline V gives CDR1 MRHNA, CDR2 SNTAGT. CDR3 length: 14 amino acids. This CDR3 is CASSAQRNTGELFF. The CDR3 DNA is TGTGCCAGCAGTGCCCAGCGTAACACCGGGGAGCTGTTTTTT.

This clone showed up just once. The genes are TRBV4-3 and TRBJ1-1, with D possibly matching TRBD1 (6 bases). V was cut by 4 bases and J by 2 bases, with 17 bases left in between. In germline, CDR1 is LGHNA, CDR2 YSLEER. The CDR3 has 16 amino acids. The CDR3 nucleotides are TGCGCCAGCAGCCCCGGACGGGGGGGGCGAAACACTGAAGCTTTCTTT. Translation gives CASSPGRGGRNTEAFF.

The gene calls are TRBV6-1 and TRBJ2-5; 11 positions agree with TRBD2. Germline CDR1 MNHNS, CDR2 SASEGT. The CDR3 loop spans 13 amino acids. The CDR3 DNA sequence: TGTGCTCCCGGACTAGCGGGTCTAGAGACCCAGTACTTC. Residues: CAPGLAGLETQYF.

This clone was seen a few times. The chain recombines TRBV19 with TRBJ2-6; D might be TRBD2 (5 bases). Trimming took 2 bases from V and 4 from J, leaving 12 bases between them. The germline gives CDR1 LNHDA, CDR2 SQIVND (reference sequence). The CDR3 sequence is 16 residues long. The CDR3 protein is CASSIISSGGANVLTF. For the CDR3, the DNA is TGTGCCAGTAGTATAATTTCATCGGGAGGGGCCAACGTCCTGACTTTC.

The chain has TRBV27 and TRBJ2-5; the D call may be TRBD1 or TRBD2 (6 bases each). The CDR3 covers 14 residues. Germline V lookup: CDR1 MNHEY, CDR2 SMNVEV (reference sequence). V lost 6 bases and J 5 bases, leaving 16 bases between the germline ends. CDR3 amino acids: CASRQTTGRETQYF. The DNA of the CDR3 is TGTGCCAGCAGACAAACCACAGGGAGGGAGACCCAGTACTTC.

The gene calls are TRBV21-1 and TRBJ1-6; TRBD1 was called by the table and not checked on the DNA. TRBV21-1 is a known pseudogene. This CDR3 is 14 amino acids long. The CDR3 sequence: CASKGTLDNSPLHF. The CDR3 DNA reads TGTGCCAGCAAGGGGACACTAGATAATTCACCCCTCCACTTT.

The chain employs TRBV29-1 and TRBJ1-4, with a weak D call TRBD1 (5 bases). The germline CDR1 and CDR2 sequences are SQVTM and ANQGSEA. Deletions cut 5 bases from V and 8 bases from J, with 15 bases between. The CDR3 totals 13 residues. CDR3 bases: TGCAGCGTTCATAAGGGGATCGGGGAAAAACTGTTTTTT. Its protein product is CSVHKGIGEKLFF.